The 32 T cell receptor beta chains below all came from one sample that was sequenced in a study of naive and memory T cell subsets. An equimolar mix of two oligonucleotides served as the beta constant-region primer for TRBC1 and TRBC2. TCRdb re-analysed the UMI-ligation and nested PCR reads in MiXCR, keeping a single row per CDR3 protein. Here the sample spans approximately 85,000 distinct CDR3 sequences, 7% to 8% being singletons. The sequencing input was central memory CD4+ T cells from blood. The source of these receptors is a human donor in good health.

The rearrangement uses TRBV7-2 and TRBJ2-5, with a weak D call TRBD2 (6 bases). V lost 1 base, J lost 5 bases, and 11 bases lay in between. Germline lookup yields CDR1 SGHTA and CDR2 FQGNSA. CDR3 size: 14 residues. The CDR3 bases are TGTGCCAGCAGCTTAGAAACTAGCTACGAGACCCAGTACTTC. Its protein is CASSLETSYETQYF.

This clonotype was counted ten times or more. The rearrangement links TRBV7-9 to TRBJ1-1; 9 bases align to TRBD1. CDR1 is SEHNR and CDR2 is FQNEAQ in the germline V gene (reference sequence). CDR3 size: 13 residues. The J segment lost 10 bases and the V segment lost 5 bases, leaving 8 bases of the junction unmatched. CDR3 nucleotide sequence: TGTGCCAGCAGCCGGGGACAGGGCTTCGGAGCTTTCTTT. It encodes CASSRGQGFGAFF.

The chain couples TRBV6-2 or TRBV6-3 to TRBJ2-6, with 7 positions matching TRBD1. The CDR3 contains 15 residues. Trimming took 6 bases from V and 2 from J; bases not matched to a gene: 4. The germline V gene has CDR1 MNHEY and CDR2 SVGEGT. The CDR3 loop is CASRGQRTGANVLTF. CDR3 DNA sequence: TGTGCCAGCAGGGGACAGCGAACTGGGGCCAACGTCCTGACTTTC.

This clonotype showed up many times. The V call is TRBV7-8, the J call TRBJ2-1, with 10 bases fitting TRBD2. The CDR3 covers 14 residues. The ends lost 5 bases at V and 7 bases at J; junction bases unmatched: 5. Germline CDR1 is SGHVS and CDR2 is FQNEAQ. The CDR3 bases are TGTGCCAGCAGCACCAGGACTAGCGGTAATGAGCAGTTCTTC. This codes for CASSTRTSGNEQFF.

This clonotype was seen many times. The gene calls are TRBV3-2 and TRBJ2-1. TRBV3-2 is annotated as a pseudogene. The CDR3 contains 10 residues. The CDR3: CASSQVSQFF. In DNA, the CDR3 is TGTGCCAGCAGCCAAGTTTCGCAGTTCTTC.

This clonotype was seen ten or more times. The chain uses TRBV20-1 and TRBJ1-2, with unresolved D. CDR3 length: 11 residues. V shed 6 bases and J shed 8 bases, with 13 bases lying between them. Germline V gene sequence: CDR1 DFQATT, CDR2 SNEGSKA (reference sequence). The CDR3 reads CSARRPGGYTF. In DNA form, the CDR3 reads TGCAGTGCCCGTCGACCGGGCGGCTACACCTTC.

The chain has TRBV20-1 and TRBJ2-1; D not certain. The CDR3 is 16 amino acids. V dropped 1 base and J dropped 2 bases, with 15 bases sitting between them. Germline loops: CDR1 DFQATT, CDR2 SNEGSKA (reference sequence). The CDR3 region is CSARGGWVGTYNEQFF. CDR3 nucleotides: TGCAGTGCTAGAGGTGGATGGGTGGGGACCTACAATGAGCAGTTCTTC.

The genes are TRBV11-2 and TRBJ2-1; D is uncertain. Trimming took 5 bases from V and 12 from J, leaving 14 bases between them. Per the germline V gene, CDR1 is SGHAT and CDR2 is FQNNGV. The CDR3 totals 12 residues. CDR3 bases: TGTGCCAGCAGCCCCGACCGGGTGGGGCAGTTCTTC. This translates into CASSPDRVGQFF.

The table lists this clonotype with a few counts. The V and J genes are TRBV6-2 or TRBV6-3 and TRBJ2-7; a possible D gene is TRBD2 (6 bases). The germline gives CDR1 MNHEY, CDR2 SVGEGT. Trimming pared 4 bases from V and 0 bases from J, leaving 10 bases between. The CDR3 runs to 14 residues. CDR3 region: CASSFRGTSYEQYF. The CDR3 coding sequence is TGTGCCAGCAGTTTTCGGGGGACCTCCTACGAGCAGTACTTC.

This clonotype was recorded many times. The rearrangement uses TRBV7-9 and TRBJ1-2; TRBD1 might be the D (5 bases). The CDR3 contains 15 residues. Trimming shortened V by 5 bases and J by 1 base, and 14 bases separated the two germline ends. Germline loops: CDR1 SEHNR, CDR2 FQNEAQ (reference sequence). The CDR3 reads CASSPEVDSNYGYTF. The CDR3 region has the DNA TGTGCCAGCAGCCCAGAAGTTGACAGTAACTATGGCTACACCTTC. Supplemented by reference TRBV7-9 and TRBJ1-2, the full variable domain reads DTGVSQNPRHKITKRGQNVTFRCDPISEHNRLYWYRQTLGQGPEFLTYFQNEAQLEKSRLLSDRFSAERPKGSFSTLEIQRTEQGDSAMYLCASSPEVDSNYGYTFGSGTRLTVV.

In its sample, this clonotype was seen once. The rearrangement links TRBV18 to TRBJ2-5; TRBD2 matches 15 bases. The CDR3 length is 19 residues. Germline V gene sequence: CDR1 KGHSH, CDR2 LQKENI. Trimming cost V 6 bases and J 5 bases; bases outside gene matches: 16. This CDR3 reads CASSQLGLAGGPRRETQYF. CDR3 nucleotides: TGTGCCAGCTCTCAACTTGGACTAGCGGGAGGGCCGCGTCGCGAGACCCAGTACTTC.

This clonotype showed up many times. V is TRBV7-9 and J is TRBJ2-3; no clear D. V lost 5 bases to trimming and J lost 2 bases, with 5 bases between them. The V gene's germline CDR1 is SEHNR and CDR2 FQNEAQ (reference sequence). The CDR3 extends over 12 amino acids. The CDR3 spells CASSGNTDTQYF. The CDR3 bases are TGTGCCAGCAGCGGAAACACAGATACGCAGTATTTT.

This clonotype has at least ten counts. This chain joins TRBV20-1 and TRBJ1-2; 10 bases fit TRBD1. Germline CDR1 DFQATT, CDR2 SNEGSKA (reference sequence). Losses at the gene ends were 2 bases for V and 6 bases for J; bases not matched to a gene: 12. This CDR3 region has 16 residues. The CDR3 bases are TGCAGTGCTAGATCCTCCGGGACAGGGGTTGGGGATGGCTACACCTTC. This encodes CSARSSGTGVGDGYTF.

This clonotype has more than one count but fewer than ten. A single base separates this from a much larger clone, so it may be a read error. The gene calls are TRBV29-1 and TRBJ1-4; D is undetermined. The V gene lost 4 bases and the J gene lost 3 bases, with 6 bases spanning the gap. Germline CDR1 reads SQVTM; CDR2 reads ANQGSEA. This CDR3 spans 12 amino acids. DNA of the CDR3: TGCAGCGTTGGATGGGCTAATGAAAAACTGTTTTTT. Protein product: CSVGWANEKLFF.

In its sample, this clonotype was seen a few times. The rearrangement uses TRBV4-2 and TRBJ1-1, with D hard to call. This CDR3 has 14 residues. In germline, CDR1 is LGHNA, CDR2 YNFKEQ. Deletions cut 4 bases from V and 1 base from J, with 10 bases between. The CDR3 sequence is CASSPGAGNTEAFF. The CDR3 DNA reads TGTGCCAGCAGCCCCGGCGCGGGGAACACTGAAGCTTTCTTT.

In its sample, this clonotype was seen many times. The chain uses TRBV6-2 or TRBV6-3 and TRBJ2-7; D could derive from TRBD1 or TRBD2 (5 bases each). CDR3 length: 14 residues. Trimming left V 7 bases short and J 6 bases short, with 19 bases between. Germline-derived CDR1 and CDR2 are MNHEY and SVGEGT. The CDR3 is CASTPGAGRAEQYF. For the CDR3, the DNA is TGTGCCAGCACTCCCGGGGCCGGAAGGGCCGAGCAGTACTTC.

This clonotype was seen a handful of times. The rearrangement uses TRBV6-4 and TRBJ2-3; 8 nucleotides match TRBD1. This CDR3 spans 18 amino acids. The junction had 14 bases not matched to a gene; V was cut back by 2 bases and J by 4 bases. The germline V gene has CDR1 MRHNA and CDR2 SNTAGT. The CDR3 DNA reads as TGTGCCAGCAGTGACACTAACAGGGGGGCGTTCTCTTCAGATACGCAGTATTTT. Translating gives CASSDTNRGAFSSDTQYF.

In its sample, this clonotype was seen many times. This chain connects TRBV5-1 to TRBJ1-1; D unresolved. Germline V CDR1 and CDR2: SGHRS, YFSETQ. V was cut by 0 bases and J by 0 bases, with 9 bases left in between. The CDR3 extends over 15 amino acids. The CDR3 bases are TGCGCCAGCAGCTTGGGACCGCGAATGAACACTGAAGCTTTCTTT. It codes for CASSLGPRMNTEAFF.

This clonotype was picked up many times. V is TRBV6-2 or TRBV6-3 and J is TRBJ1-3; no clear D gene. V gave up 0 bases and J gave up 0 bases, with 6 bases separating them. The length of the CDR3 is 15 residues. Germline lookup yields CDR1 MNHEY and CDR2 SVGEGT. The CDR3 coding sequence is TGTGCCAGCAGTTACTCGACGGGCTCTGGAAACACCATATATTTT. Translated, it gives CASSYSTGSGNTIYF.

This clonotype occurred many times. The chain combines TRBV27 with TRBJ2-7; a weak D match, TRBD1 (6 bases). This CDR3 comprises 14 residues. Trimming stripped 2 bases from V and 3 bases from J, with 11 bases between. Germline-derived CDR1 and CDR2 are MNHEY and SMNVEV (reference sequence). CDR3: CASSLNRDHYEQYF. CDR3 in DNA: TGTGCCAGCAGTTTAAACAGGGACCACTACGAGCAGTACTTC.

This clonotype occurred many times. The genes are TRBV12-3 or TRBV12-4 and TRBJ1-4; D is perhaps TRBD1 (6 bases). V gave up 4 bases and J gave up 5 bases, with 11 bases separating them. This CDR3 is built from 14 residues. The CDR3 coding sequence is TGTGCCAGCAGTTCCAGGGGATCGAATGAAAAACTGTTTTTT. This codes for CASSSRGSNEKLFF.

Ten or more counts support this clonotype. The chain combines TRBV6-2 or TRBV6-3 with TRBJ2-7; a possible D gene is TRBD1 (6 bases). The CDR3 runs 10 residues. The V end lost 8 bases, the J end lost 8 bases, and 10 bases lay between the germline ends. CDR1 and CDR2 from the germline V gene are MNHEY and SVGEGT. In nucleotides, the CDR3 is TGTGCCAGCGGGGGCCTCAAGCAGTACTTC. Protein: CASGGLKQYF.

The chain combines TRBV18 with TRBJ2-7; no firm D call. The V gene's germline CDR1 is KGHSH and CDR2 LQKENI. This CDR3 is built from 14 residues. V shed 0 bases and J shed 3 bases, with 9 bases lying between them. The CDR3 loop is CASSPPPPGYEQYF. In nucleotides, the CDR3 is TGTGCCAGCTCACCACCCCCGCCGGGCTACGAGCAGTACTTC.

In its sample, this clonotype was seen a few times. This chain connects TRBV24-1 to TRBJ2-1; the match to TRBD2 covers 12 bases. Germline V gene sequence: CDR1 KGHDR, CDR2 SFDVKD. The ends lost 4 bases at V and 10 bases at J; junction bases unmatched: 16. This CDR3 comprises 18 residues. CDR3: CATSDASGGGNYANEQFF. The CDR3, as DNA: TGTGCCACCAGTGACGCTAGCGGGGGGGGGAATTACGCAAACGAGCAGTTCTTC.

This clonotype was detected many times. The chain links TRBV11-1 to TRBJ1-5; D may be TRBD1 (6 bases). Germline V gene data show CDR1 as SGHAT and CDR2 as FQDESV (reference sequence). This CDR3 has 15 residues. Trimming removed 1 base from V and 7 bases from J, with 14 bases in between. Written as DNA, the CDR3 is TGTGCCAGCAGCTTAGAGGCGGGGGGCGGACAGCCCCAGCATTTT. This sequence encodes CASSLEAGGGQPQHF.

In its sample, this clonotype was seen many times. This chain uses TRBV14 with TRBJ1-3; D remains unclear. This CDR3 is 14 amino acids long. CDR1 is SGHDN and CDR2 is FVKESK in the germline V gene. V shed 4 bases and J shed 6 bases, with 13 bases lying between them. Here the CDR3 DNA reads TGTGCCAGCAGCCGGAAGGCAGGCGCAAACACCATATATTTT. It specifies CASSRKAGANTIYF.

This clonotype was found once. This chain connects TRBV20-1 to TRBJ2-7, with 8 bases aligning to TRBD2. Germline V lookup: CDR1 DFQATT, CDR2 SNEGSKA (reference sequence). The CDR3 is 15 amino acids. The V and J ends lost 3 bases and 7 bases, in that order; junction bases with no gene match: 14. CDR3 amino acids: CSASSRVAGTGEQYF. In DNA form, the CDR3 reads TGCAGTGCTAGTTCGCGGGTAGCGGGAACTGGGGAGCAGTACTTC.

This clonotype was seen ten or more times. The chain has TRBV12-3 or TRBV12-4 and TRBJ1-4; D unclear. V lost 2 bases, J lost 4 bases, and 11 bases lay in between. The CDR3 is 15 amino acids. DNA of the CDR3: TGTGCCAGCAGTTTAAGACGGACCAGTAATGAAAAACTGTTTTTT. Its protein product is CASSLRRTSNEKLFF.

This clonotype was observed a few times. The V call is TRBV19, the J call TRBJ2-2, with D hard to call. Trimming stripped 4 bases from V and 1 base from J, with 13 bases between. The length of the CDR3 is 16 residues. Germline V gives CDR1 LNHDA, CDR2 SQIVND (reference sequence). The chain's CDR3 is CASSRFPEKNTGELFF. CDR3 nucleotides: TGTGCCAGTAGTAGGTTCCCGGAAAAGAACACCGGGGAGCTGTTTTTT.

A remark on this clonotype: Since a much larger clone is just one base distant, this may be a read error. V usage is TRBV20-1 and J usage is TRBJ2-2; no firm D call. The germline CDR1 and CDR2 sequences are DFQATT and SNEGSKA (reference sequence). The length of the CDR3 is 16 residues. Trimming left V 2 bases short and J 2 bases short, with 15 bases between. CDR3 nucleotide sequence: TGCAGTGCTAGAATTGCCCGGGCAGGAAACACCGGGGAGCTGTTTTTT. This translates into CSARIARAGNTGELFF.

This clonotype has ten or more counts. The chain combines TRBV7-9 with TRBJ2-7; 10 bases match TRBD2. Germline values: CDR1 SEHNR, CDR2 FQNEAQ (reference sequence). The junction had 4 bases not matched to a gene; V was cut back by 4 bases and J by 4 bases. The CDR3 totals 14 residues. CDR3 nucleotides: TGTGCCAGCAGCTCTGCTAGCGGGAGTTACGAGCAGTACTTC. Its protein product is CASSSASGSYEQYF.

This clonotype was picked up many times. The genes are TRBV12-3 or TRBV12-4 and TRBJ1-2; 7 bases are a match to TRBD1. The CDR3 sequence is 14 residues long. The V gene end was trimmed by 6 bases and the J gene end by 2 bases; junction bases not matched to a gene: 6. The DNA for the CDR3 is TGTGCCAGCAGGGGAGGGGGCTTGAACTATGGCTACACCTTC. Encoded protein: CASRGGGLNYGYTF.